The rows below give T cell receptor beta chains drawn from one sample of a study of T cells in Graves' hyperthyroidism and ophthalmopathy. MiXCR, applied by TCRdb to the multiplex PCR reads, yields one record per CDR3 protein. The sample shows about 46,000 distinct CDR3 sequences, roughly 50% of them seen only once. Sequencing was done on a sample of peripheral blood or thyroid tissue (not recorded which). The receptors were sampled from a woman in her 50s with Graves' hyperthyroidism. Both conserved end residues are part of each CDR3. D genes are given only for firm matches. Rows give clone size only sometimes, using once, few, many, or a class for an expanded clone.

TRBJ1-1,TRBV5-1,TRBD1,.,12,CASSIDRAEAFF,TGCGCCAGCAGCATCGACAGGGCAGAAGCTTTCTTT
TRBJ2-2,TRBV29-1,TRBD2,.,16,CSVGLAGWGNTGELFF,TGCAGCGTTGGGCTAGCGGGATGGGGGAACACCGGGGAGCTGTTTTTT
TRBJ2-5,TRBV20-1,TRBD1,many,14,CSASATGGTQTQYF,TGCAGTGCTAGCGCGACAGGGGGCACACAGACCCAGTACTTC
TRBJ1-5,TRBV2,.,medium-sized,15,CASSERAVSNQPQHF,TGTGCCAGCAGTGAACGGGCCGTTAGCAATCAGCCCCAGCATTTT
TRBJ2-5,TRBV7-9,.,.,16,CASSLDWGGNIETQYF,TGTGCCAGCAGCTTAGATTGGGGGGGCAACATCGAGACCCAGTACTTC
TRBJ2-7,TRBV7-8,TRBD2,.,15,CASSYTGLAGGEQYF,TGTGCCAGCAGCTACACGGGACTAGCGGGAGGCGAGCAGTACTTC
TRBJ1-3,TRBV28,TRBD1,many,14,CASSPQGARYTIYF,TGTGCCAGCAGTCCCCAGGGGGCACGGTACACCATATATTTT
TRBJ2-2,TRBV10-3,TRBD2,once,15,CATTLAGASTGELVF,TGTGCCACGACCTTAGCGGGAGCGAGCACCGGGGAGCTGGTTTTT
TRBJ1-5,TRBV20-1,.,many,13,CSAKGNGDQPQHF,TGCAGTGCTAAAGGCAACGGAGATCAGCCCCAGCATTTT
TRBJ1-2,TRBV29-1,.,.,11,CSVEVGGGYTF,TGCAGCGTTGAAGTTGGAGGAGGCTACACCTTC
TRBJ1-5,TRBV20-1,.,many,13,CSALTYSNQPQHF,TGCAGTGCGCTAACATATAGCAATCAGCCCCAGCATTTT
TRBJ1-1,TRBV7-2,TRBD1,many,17,CASSPRGQGVGNTEAFF,TGTGCCAGCAGCCCTCGGGGACAGGGCGTGGGGAACACTGAAGCTTTCTTT
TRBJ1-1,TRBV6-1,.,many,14,CASSEGLARAEAFF,TGTGCCAGCAGTGAAGGTCTAGCTAGGGCTGAAGCTTTCTTT
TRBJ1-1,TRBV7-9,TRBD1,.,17,CASSQSTGTGRGTEAFF,TGTGCCAGCAGCCAATCCACCGGGACAGGGAGGGGGACTGAAGCTTTCTTT
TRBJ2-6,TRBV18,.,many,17,CASSQVQGSSGANVLTF,TGTGCCAGCTCACAAGTCCAAGGTAGCTCTGGGGCCAACGTCCTGACTTTC
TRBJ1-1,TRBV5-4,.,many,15,CASSPPRGLNTEAFF,TGTGCCAGCAGCCCACCGAGGGGATTGAACACTGAAGCTTTCTTT
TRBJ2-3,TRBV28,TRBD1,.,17,CASSSYVGTGDSDTQYF,TGTGCCAGCAGTTCTTACGTCGGGACAGGGGATTCAGATACGCAGTATTTT
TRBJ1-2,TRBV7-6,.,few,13,CASSLGRNYGYTF,TGTGCCAGCAGCTTAGGGCGGAACTATGGCTACACCTTC
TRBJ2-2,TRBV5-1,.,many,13,CASSPGVNGELFF,TGCGCCAGCAGCCCCGGGGTTAACGGGGAGCTGTTTTTT
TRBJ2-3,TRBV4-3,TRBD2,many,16,CASSQDTAGGTDTQYF,TGCGCCAGCAGCCAAGATACTGCGGGGGGCACAGATACGCAGTATTTT
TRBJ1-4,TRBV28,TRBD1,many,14,CASSWGTGNEKLFF,TGTGCCAGCAGTTGGGGGACAGGGAATGAAAAACTGTTTTTT
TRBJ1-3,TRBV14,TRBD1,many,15,CASSLTGAPRSTIYF,TGTGCCAGCAGCCTCACAGGGGCCCCCCGGAGCACCATATATTTT
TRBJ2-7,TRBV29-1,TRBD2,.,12,CSVEGGGNEQYF,TGCAGCGTTGAAGGCGGGGGGAACGAGCAGTACTTC
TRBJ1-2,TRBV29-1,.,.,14,CSVAWSVRKGGYTF,TGCAGCGTTGCCTGGAGTGTTCGCAAGGGCGGCTACACCTTC
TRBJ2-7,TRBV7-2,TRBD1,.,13,CASSNGQGYEQYF,TGTGCCAGCAGCAACGGACAGGGCTACGAGCAGTACTTC
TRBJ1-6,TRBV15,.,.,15,CATSQEGFWNSPLHF,TGTGCCACCAGCCAGGAAGGGTTTTGGAATTCACCCCTCCACTTT
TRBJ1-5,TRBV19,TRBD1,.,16,CASTPRTGASNQPQHF,TGTGCCAGTACCCCCCGGACAGGGGCAAGCAATCAGCCCCAGCATTTT
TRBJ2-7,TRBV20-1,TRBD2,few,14,CSARAGSGNYEQYF,TGCAGTGCTAGGGCGGGTAGCGGGAACTACGAGCAGTACTTC
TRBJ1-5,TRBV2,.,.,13,CASSWDTEETQHF,TGTGCCAGCAGTTGGGACACCGAAGAGACCCAGCATTTT
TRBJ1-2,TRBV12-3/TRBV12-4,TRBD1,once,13,CASSLTGFSGYTF,TGTGCCAGCAGTCTGACAGGGTTCAGTGGCTACACCTTC
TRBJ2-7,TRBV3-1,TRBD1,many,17,CASSHVSKGQEGDEQYF,TGTGCCAGCAGCCATGTTTCCAAGGGACAGGAGGGGGACGAGCAGTACTTC
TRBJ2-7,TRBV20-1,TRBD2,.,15,CSAPRLAGGPYEQYF,TGCAGTGCACCTCGACTAGCGGGAGGTCCCTACGAGCAGTACTTC
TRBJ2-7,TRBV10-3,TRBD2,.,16,CAIRGTSGSAGYEQYF,TGTGCCATCAGGGGGACTAGCGGATCGGCTGGTTACGAGCAGTACTTC
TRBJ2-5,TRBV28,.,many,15,CATTPLSAKQETQYF,TGTGCCACAACCCCCCTATCGGCAAAACAAGAGACCCAGTACTTC
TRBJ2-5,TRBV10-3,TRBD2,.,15,CAIRTSGSGEETQYF,TGTGCCATCAGGACTAGCGGGAGTGGGGAAGAGACCCAGTACTTC
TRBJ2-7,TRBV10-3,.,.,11,CAIRAAGDKYF,TGTGCCATCAGGGCCGCAGGGGATAAGTACTTC
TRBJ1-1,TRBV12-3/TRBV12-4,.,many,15,CASTVSLILNTEAFF,TGTGCCAGCACCGTCTCGCTCATCCTAAACACTGAAGCTTTCTTT
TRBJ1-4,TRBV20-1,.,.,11,CSVGDFEKLFF,TGCAGCGTGGGGGACTTTGAAAAACTGTTTTTT
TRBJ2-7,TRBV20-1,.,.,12,CSASGSSYEQYF,TGCAGTGCTAGCGGGAGCTCCTACGAGCAGTACTTC
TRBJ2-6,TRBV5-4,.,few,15,CASSLGGTGANVLTF,TGTGCCAGCAGCTTGGGGGGGACTGGGGCCAACGTCCTGACTTTC
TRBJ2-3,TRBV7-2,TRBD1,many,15,CASRSGQGGTDTQYF,TGTGCCAGCAGATCCGGACAGGGGGGAACAGATACGCAGTATTTT
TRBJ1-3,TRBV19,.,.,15,CASSVSPSSGNTIYF,TGTGCCAGTAGTGTCTCGCCGAGCTCTGGAAACACCATATATTTT
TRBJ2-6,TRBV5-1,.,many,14,CASSGGSGANVLTF,TGCGCCAGCAGTGGAGGCTCTGGGGCCAACGTCCTGACTTTC
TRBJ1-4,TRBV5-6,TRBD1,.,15,CASSQDRSLANRLSF,TGTGCCAGCAGCCAGGACAGGAGCCTGGCCAACAGACTGTCTTTT
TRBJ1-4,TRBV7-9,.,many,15,CASSLIAGSGEKLFF,TGTGCCAGCAGCCTCATCGCCGGATCAGGGGAAAAACTGTTTTTT
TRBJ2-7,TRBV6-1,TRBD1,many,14,CASSRSGGAYEQYF,TGTGCCAGCAGTCGGTCAGGGGGAGCATACGAGCAGTACTTC
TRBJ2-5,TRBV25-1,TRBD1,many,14,CASRTTGPGETQYF,TGTGCCAGCAGAACGACAGGGCCGGGAGAGACCCAGTACTTC
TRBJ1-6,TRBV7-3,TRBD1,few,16,CASSLWGQGLGSPLHF,TGTGCCAGCAGCTTATGGGGACAGGGGTTAGGATCACCCCTCCACTTT